This T cell receptor beta chain was found in a study of post-analysis software for immune sequencing data (dated by TCRdb to between 2014 and 2017). Regarding the research as a whole: The recorded disease courses included relapsing-remitting, secondary progressive and progressive-relapsing multiple sclerosis, and some patients had no subtype annotation. The multiple sclerosis patient repertoires were compared with approximately 11 previously published healthy control repertoires from donors aged about 6 to 26 years. A subset of samples was prepared in parallel using single-end sample barcoding, then pooled and co-amplified after Illumina adapter ligation. Study-level results and caveats: The multiple sclerosis patient group was slightly younger than the control group. Compared with controls, multiple sclerosis patients had significantly lower normalized Chao1 diversity, a finding suggesting substantial peripheral T-cell clonal expansion. When samples were clustered directly using the F measure, samples prepared in the same batch co-clustered strongly, which prompted a batch-effect correction. Significantly higher frequencies in patients than in controls were found for roughly 5 TRBV segments, including TRBV5-6, TRBV5-1 and TRBV20-1.

Libraries were made using PCR. Sequencing instrument: Illumina HiSeq 2500. To reduce PCR and sequencing biases, unique molecular identifiers were incorporated into the TCR beta cDNA libraries. Some 500,000 cDNA molecules were obtained per 1 to 10 million input T cells, so each molecule approximated one T cell. The patient libraries were prepared and sequenced with the same protocol used for the earlier healthy control dataset. Within a given batch, samples were prepared together, multiplexed and sequenced on the same HiSeq lane. In the source study's methods: MIGEC was used to process the raw barcoded reads, and molecular identifier groups with only a single read were discarded before consensus assembly and CDR3 extraction. Clonotype tables were post-analysed with VDJtools, normalizing diversity by down-sampling all datasets to the smallest sample size. Repertoire overlap clustering matched CDR3 amino acid but not nucleotide sequences to correct batch-related cross-sample contamination. The raw public reads went through TCRdb reprocessing: fastp at Q25, MiXCR clone calling, in-frame beta chains kept. All rows with the same CDR3 protein become a single entry with the most common DNA and genes. TCRdb's processing, not the study's, gives the V and J calls here. The sample profile shows a few hundred thousand distinct CDR3 sequences; roughly 46% of them were found once. The ten largest clones add up to about an eighth of the sample.

To demonstrate the VDJtools post-analysis software, the study profiled TCR beta repertoires from the peripheral blood of 13 young patients with multiple sclerosis. The multiple sclerosis patients were children and adolescents between roughly 6 and 17 years of age. Concerning this clonotype itself: It lacks a known antigen. Per-nucleotide qualities are absent, and no much larger clonotype sits a single base away.

Via the germline V gene, CDR1 is SNHLY and CDR2 FYNNEI. V has 6 bases trimmed and J has 3 bases trimmed; junction bases matching no gene number 3. The CDR3 runs 13 residues from the cysteine to the phenylalanine. Only the CDR3 DNA is retained, 39 bases long and in frame from the first base. In this chain, TRBV2 is recombined with TRBJ1-1, with TRBD1 identical over 8 junction bases. This TCR was recovered from a girl under 18 with multiple sclerosis. The specimen was blood. The DNA is as follows: TGTGCCAGCAGAGAGGACAGGGACACTGAAGCTTTCTTT. It translates to CASREDRDTEAFF. Reference TRBV2 and TRBJ1-1 proteins supply the regions before and after the CDR3; the full variable domain is: EPEVTQTPSHQVTQMGQEVILRCVPISNHLYFYWYRQILGQKVEFLVSFYNNEISEKSEIFDDQFSVERPDGSNFTLKIRSTKLEDSAMYFCASREDRDTEAFFGQGTRLTVV.